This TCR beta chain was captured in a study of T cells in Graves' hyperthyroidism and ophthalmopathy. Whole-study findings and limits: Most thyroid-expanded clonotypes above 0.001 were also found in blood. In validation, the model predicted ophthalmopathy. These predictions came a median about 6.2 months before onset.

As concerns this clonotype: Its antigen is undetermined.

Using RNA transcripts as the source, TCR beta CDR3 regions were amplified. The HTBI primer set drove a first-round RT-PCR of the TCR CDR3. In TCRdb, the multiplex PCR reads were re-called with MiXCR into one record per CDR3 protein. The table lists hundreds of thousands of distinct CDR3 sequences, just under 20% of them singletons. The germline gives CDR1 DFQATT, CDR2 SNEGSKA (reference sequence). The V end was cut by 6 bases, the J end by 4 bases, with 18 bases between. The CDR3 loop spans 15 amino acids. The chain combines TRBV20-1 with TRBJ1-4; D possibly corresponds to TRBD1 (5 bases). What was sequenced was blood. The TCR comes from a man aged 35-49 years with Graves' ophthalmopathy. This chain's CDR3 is CSAPPRRGNNEKLFF. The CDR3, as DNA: TGCAGTGCCCCTCCCCGTCGGGGGAATAATGAAAAACTGTTTTTT.